This T cell receptor (beta chain) emerged from a study of T cell repertoires in cytomegalovirus infection. The CDR3 consists of 16 residues. Germline CDR1 and CDR2: SNHLY and FYNNEI. V was pared by 1 base and J by 0 bases, with 11 bases between. TCRdb reprocessed the reads with MiXCR, giving one entry per CDR3 protein. The sample shows some 920,000 distinct CDR3 sequences, 25% to 40% of them seen only once. This clonotype was picked up a small number of times. Antigen specificity is unknown. The receptor was derived from a human donor in good health (CMV status not recorded). Some clones in this sample may be carry-over from other donors' samples. The chain combines TRBV2 with TRBJ2-3; TRBD2 is a possible D gene (6 bases). The specimen comprised cultured CD8+ T cells from PBMCs, sampled from culture after CMV antigen stimulation. The CDR3 DNA follows: TGTGCCAGCAGTGAAGATACCGGGACTAGCACAGATACGCAGTATTTT. It specifies CASSEDTGTSTDTQYF. The full variable domain, in which reference TRBV2 and TRBJ2-3 provide the parts outside the CDR3, is EPEVTQTPSHQVTQMGQEVILRCVPISNHLYFYWYRQILGQKVEFLVSFYNNEISEKSEIFDDQFSVERPDGSNFTLKIRSTKLEDSAMYFCASSEDTGTSTDTQYFGPGTRLTVL.